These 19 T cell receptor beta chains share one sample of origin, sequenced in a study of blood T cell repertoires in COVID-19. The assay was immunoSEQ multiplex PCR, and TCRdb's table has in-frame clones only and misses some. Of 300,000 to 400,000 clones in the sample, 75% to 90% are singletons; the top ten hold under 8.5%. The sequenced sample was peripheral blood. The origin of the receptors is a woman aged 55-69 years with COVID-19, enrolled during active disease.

The chain's CDR3 is CASSFTGYGYTF. CDR3 nucleotides: TGTGCCAGCAGCTTCACAGGCTATGGCTACACCTTC. V gene TRBV5-6 combines with J gene TRBJ1-2; D is possibly TRBD1 (5 bases). Germline assignment: CDR1 SGHDT and CDR2 YYEEEE. Trimming removed 2 bases at V and 4 bases at J, with 6 bases between. This CDR3 spans 12 amino acids.

CDR3 sequence: CASSSAPGGYYGYTF. Written as DNA, the CDR3 is TGTGCCAGCAGCTCTGCCCCAGGAGGATACTATGGCTACACCTTC. The rearrangement uses TRBV5-6 and TRBJ1-2; D remains ambiguous. This CDR3 comprises 15 residues. Trimming shortened V by 3 bases and J by 3 bases, and 15 bases separated the two germline ends. Germline CDR1 reads SGHDT; CDR2 reads YYEEEE.

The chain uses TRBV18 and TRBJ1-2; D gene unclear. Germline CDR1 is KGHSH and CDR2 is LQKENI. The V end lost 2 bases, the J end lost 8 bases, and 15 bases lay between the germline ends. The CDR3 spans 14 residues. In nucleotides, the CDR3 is TGTGCCAGCTCACCAGAAGTGCAGGTCGCAGGCTACACCTTC. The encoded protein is CASSPEVQVAGYTF.

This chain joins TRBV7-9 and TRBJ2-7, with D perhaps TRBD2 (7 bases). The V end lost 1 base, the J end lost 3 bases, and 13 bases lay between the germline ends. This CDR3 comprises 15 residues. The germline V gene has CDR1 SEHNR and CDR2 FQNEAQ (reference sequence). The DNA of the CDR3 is TGTGCCAGCAGCTTAGAGGCGGGGGCTCTCTACGAGCAGTACTTC. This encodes CASSLEAGALYEQYF.

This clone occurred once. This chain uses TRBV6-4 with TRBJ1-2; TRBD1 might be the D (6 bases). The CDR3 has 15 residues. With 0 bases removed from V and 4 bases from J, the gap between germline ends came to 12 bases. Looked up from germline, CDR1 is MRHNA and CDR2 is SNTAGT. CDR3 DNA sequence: TGTGCCAGCAGTGACTCAGCCAAGGGGGTCTATGGCTACACCTTC. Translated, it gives CASSDSAKGVYGYTF.

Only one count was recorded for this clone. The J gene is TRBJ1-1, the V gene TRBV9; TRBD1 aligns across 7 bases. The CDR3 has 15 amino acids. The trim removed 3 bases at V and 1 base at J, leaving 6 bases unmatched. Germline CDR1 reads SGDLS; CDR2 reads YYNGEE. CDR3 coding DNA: TGTGCCAGCAGCGCACGGACAGGCCAGAACACTGAAGCTTTCTTT. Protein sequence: CASSARTGQNTEAFF.

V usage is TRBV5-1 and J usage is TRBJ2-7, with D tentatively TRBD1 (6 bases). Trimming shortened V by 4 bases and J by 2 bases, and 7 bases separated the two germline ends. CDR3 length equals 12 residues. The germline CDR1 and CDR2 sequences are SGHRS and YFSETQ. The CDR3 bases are TGCGCCAGCAGCGGACAGACCTACGAGCAGTACTTC. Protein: CASSGQTYEQYF.

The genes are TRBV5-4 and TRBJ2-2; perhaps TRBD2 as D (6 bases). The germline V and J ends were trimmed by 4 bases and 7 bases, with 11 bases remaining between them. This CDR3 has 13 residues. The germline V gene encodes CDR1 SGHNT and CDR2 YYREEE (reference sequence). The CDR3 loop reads CASSPGGIGELFF. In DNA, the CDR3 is TGTGCCAGCAGCCCTGGGGGGATCGGGGAGCTGTTTTTT.

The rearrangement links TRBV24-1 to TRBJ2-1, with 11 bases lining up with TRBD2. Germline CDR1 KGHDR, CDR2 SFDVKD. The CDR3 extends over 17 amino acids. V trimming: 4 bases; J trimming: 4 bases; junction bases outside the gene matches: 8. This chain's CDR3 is CATSDTSGGVLYNEQFF. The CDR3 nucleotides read TGTGCCACCAGTGACACTAGCGGGGGCGTTCTTTACAATGAGCAGTTCTTC.

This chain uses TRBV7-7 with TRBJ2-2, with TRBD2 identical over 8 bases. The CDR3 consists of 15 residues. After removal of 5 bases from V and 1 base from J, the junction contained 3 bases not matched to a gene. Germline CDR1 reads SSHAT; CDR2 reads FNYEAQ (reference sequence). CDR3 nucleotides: TGTGCCAGCAGCCCGGGACTAGGGAACACCGGGGAGCTGTTTTTT. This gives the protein CASSPGLGNTGELFF.

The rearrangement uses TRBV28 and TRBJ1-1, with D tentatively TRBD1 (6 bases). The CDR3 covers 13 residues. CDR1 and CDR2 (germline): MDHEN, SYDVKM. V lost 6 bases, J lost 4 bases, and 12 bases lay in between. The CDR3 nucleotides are TGTGCCAGCAGACAGGGCAGGCGCACTGAAGCTTTCTTT. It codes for CASRQGRRTEAFF.

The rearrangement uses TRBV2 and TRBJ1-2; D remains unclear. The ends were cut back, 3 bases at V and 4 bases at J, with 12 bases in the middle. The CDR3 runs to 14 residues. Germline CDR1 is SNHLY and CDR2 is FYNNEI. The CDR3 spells CASSEAADSYGYTF. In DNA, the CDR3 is TGTGCCAGCAGTGAGGCGGCAGATTCCTATGGCTACACCTTC.

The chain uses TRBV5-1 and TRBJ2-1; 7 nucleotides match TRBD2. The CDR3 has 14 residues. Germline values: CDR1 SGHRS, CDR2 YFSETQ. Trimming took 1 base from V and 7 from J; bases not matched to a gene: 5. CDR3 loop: CASSLLTSANEQFF. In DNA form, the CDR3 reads TGCGCCAGCAGCTTGTTAACTAGCGCAAATGAGCAGTTCTTC. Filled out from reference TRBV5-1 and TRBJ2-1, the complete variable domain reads KAGVTQTPRYLIKTRGQQVTLSCSPISGHRSVSWYQQTPGQGLQFLFEYFSETQRNKGNFPGRFSGRQFSNSRSEMNVSTLELGDSALYLCASSLLTSANEQFFGPGTRLTVL.

Here the CDR3 DNA reads TGCGCCAGCAGCTCCGACGACAGGGGGCATTCACCCCTCCACTTT. Translation: CASSSDDRGHSPLHF. The chain is built from TRBV5-1 and TRBJ1-6; 10 nucleotides align to TRBD1. Germline trimming cut 3 bases from V and 8 bases from J; bases unmatched to any gene: 5. The CDR3 has 15 amino acids. Germline CDR1 is SGHRS and CDR2 is YFSETQ. Together with reference TRBV5-1 and TRBJ1-6, the CDR3 gives the full variable domain: KAGVTQTPRYLIKTRGQQVTLSCSPISGHRSVSWYQQTPGQGLQFLFEYFSETQRNKGNFPGRFSGRQFSNSRSEMNVSTLELGDSALYLCASSSDDRGHSPLHFGNGTRLTVT.

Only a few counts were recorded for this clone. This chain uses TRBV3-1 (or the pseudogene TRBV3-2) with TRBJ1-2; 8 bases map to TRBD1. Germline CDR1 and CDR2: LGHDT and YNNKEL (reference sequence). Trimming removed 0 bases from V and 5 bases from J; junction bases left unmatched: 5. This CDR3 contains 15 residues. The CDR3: CASSQDGQGRYGYTF. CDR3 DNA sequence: TGTGCCAGCAGCCAAGATGGACAGGGACGGTATGGCTACACCTTC.

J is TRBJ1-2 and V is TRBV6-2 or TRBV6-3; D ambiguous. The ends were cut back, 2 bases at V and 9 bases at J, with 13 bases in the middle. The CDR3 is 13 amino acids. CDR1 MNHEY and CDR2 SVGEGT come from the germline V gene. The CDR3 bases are TGTGCCAGCAGTTACGAGCAGGCCAGAAGCTACACCTTC. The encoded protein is CASSYEQARSYTF.

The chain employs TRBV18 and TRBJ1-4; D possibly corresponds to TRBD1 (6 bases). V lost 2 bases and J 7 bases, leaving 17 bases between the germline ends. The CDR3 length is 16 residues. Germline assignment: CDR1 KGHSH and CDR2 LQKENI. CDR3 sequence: CASSPSPGADGEKLFF. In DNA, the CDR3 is TGTGCCAGCTCACCATCCCCAGGGGCAGACGGTGAAAAACTGTTTTTT.

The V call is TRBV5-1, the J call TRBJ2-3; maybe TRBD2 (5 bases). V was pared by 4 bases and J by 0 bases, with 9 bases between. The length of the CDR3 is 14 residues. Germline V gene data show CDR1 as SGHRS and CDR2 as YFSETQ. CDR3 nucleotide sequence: TGCGCCAGCAGCCCTCGGGGTAGCACAGATACGCAGTATTTT. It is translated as CASSPRGSTDTQYF.

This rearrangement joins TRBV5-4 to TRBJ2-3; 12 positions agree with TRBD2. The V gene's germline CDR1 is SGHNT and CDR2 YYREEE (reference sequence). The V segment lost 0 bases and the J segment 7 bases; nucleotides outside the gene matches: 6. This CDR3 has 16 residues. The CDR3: CASSLVLAGGPHTQYF. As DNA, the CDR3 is TGTGCCAGCAGCTTGGTGCTAGCGGGGGGGCCCCATACGCAGTATTTT.